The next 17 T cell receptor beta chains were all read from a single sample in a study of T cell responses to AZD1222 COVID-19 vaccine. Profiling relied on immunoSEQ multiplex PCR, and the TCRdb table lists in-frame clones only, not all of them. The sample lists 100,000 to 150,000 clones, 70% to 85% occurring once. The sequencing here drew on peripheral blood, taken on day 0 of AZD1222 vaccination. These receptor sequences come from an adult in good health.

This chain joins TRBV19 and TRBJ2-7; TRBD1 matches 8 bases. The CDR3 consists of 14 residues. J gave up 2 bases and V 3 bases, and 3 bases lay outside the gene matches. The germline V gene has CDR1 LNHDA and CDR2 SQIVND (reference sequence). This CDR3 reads CASSIRGPTYEQYF. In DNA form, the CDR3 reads TGTGCCAGTAGTATCAGGGGGCCTACCTACGAGCAGTACTTC.

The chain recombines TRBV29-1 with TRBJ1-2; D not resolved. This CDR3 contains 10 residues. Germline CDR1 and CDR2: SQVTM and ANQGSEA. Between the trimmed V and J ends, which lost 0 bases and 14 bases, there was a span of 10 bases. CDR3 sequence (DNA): TGCAGCGTTGAAGAGGCCCCCCAGACCTTC. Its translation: CSVEEAPQTF.

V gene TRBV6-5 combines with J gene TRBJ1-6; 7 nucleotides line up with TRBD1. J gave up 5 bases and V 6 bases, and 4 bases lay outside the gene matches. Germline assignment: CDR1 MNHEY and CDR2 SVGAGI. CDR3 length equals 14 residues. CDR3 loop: CASSLQGDNSPLHF. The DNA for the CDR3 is TGTGCCAGCAGCCTCCAGGGGGATAATTCACCCCTCCACTTT.

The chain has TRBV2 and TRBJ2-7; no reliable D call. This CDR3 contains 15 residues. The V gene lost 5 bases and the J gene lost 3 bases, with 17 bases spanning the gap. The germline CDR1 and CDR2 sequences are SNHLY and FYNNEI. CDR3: CASSNWSGSVYEQYF. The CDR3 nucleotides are TGTGCCAGCAGTAATTGGTCAGGCTCGGTCTACGAGCAGTACTTC.

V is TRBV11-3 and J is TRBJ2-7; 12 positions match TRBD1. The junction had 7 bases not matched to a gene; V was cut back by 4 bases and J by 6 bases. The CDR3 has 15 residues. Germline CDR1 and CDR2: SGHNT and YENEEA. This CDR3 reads CASSSGQGALGEQYF. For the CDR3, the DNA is TGTGCCAGCAGCTCGGGACAGGGGGCTTTGGGCGAGCAGTACTTC.

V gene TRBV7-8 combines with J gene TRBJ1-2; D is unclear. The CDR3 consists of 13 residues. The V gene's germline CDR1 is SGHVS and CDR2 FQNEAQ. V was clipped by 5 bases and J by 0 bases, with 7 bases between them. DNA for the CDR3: TGTGCCAGCAGCCCAGATTCTAACTATGGCTACACCTTC. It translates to CASSPDSNYGYTF.

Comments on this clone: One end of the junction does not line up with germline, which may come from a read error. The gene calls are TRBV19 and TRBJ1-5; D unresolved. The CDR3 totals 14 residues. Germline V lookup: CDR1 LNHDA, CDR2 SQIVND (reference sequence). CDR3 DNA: TGTGCCAGTAGTAACACCGCCCCCAATCGGCCCCAGCATTTT. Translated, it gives CASSNTAPNRPQHF.

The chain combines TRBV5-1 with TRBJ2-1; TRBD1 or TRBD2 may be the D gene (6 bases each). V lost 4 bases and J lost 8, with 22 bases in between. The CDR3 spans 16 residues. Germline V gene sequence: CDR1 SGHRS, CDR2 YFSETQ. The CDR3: CASSLDLSGNRDEQFF. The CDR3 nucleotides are TGCGCCAGCAGCCTCGATCTTAGCGGAAACAGGGATGAGCAGTTCTTC.

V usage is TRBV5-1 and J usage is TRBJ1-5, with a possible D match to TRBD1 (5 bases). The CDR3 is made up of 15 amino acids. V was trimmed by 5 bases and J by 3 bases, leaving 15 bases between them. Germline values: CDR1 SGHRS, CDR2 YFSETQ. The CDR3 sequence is CASRLGPEPNQPQHF. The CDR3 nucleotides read TGCGCCAGCAGGCTGGGACCGGAGCCCAATCAGCCCCAGCATTTT. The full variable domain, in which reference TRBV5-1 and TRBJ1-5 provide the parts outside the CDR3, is KAGVTQTPRYLIKTRGQQVTLSCSPISGHRSVSWYQQTPGQGLQFLFEYFSETQRNKGNFPGRFSGRQFSNSRSEMNVSTLELGDSALYLCASRLGPEPNQPQHFGDGTRLSIL.

The CDR3 DNA reads as TGTGCCAGCAGTGAAGGGACAGACAATTCACCCCTCCACTTT. Translated, it gives CASSEGTDNSPLHF. This chain uses TRBV6-1 with TRBJ1-6, with a tentative D call TRBD1 (6 bases). Germline V gene lookup returns CDR1 MNHNS and CDR2 SASEGT. V gave up 1 base and J gave up 7 bases, with 8 bases separating them. The CDR3 consists of 14 residues.

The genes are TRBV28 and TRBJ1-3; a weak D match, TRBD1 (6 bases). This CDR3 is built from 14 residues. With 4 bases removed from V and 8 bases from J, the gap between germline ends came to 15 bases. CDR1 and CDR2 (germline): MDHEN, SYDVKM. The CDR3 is CASSSPDRGDTIYF. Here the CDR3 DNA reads TGTGCCAGCAGTTCTCCGGACAGAGGGGACACCATATATTTT. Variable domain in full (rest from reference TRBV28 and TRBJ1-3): DVKVTQSSRYLVKRTGEKVFLECVQDMDHENMFWYRQDPGLGLRLIYFSYDVKMKEKGDIPEGYSVSREKKERFSLILESASTNQTSMYLCASSSPDRGDTIYFGEGSWLTVV.

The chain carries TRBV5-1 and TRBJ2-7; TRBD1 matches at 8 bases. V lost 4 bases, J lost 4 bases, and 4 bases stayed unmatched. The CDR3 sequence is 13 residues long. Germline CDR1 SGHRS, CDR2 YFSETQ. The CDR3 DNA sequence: TGCGCCAGCAGCCCCTACAGGGGGTACGAGCAGTACTTC. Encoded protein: CASSPYRGYEQYF.

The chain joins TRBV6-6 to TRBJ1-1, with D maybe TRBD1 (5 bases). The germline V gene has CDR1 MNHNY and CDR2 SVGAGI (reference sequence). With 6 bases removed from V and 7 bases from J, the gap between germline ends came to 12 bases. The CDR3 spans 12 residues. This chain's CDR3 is CASRRGDSEAFF. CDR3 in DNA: TGTGCCAGCAGAAGGGGAGACAGTGAAGCTTTCTTT.

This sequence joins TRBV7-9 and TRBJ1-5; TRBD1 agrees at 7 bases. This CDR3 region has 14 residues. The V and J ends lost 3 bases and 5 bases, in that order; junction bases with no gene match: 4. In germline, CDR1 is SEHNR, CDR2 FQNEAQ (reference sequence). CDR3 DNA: TGTGCCAGCAGCTTGGGACAGCAAGATCAGCCCCAGCATTTT. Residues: CASSLGQQDQPQHF. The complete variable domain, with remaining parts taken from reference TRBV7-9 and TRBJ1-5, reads DTGVSQNPRHKITKRGQNVTFRCDPISEHNRLYWYRQTLGQGPEFLTYFQNEAQLEKSRLLSDRFSAERPKGSFSTLEIQRTEQGDSAMYLCASSLGQQDQPQHFGDGTRLSIL.

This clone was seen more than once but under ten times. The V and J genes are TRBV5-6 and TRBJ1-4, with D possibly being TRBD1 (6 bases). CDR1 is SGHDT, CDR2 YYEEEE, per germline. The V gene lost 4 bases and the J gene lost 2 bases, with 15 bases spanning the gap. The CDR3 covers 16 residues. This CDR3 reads CASSPAGRGTNEKLFF. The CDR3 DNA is TGTGCCAGCAGCCCTGCCGGAAGGGGGACTAATGAAAAACTGTTTTTT.

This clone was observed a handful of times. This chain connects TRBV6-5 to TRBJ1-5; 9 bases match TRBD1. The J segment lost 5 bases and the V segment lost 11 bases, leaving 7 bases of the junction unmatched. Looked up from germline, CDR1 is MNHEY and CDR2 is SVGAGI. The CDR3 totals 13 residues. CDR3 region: CAAGTGFDQPQHF. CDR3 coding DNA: TGTGCCGCCGGGACAGGGTTTGATCAGCCCCAGCATTTT.

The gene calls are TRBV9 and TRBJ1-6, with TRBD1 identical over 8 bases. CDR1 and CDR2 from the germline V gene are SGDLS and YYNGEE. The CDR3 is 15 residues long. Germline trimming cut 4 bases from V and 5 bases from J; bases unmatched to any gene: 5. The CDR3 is CASSQDREDNSPLHF. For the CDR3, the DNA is TGTGCCAGCAGCCAGGACAGGGAGGATAATTCACCCCTCCACTTT.